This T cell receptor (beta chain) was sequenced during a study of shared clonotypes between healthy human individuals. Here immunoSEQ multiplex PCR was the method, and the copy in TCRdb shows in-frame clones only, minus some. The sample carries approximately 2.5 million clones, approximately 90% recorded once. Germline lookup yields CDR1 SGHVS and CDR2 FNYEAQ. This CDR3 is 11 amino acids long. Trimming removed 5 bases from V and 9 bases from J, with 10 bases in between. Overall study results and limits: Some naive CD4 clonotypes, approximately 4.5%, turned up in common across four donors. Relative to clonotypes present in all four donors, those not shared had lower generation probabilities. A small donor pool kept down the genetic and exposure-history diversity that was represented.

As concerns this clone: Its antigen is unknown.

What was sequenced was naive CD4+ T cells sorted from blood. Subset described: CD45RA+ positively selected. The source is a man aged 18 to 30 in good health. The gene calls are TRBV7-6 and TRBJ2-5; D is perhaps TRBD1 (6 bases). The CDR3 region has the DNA TGTGCCAGCAGCACTCAGGGGTCCCAGTACTTC. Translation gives CASSTQGSQYF. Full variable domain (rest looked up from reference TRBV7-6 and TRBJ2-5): GAGVSQSPRYKVTKRGQDVALRCDPISGHVSLYWYRQALGQGPEFLTYFNYEAQQDKSGLPNDRFSAERPEGSISTLTIQRTEQRDSAMYRCASSTQGSQYFGPGTRLLVL.